The 26 T cell receptor beta chains below come from one sample, sequenced in a study of shared clonotypes between healthy human individuals. Clones were read by immunoSEQ multiplex PCR, and TCRdb kept only the in-frame ones, dropping some. The sample has fewer than 1.6 million clones; less than 99% are singletons. The sample was naive CD4+ T cells sorted from blood. The subset was: CD45RA+ positively selected. The source is a man younger than 45 in good health.

The chain links TRBV2 to TRBJ2-7; D gene ambiguous. The CDR3 contains 13 residues. Trimming removed 2 bases from V and 6 bases from J, with 11 bases in between. The germline V gene has CDR1 SNHLY and CDR2 FYNNEI. This CDR3 reads CASSEPGSGEQYF. The DNA for the CDR3 is TGTGCCAGCAGTGAACCGGGTTCAGGCGAGCAGTACTTC.

CDR3 loop: CASSLGGTNTEAFF. Here the CDR3 DNA reads TGTGCCAGCAGCCTTGGGGGGACGAACACTGAAGCTTTCTTT. The chain carries TRBV7-3 and TRBJ1-1; a possible D gene is TRBD1 (5 bases). V was cut by 5 bases and J by 1 base, with 11 bases left in between. This CDR3 region has 14 residues. From germline, CDR1 is SGHTA and CDR2 FQGTGA.

The chain recombines TRBV10-3 with TRBJ1-5; D perhaps matches TRBD1 (5 bases). This CDR3 region has 15 residues. V dropped 2 bases and J dropped 4 bases, with 12 bases sitting between them. CDR1 ENHRY and CDR2 SYGVKD come from the germline V gene. The CDR3 sequence is CAISEGQGGNQPQHF. The CDR3 bases are TGTGCCATCAGTGAGGGGCAGGGCGGGAATCAGCCCCAGCATTTT.

This clone was observed a single time. The J gene is TRBJ2-1, the V gene TRBV28, with TRBD1 matching 9 bases. CDR1 MDHEN and CDR2 SYDVKM come from the germline V gene. The V segment lost 4 bases and the J segment 10 bases; nucleotides outside the gene matches: 8. This CDR3 spans 14 amino acids. The CDR3 nucleotides are TGTGCCAGCAGTTCCGGGACAGGGTATTTCGAGCAGTTCTTC. Translated: CASSSGTGYFEQFF.

This chain connects TRBV20-1 to TRBJ2-3; D not certain. The germline gives CDR1 DFQATT, CDR2 SNEGSKA (reference sequence). V was cut by 1 base and J by 4 bases, with 3 bases left in between. This CDR3 is 11 amino acids long. The CDR3 nucleotides read TGCAGTGCTAGAGCGCCAGATACGCAGTATTTT. Translating gives CSARAPDTQYF.

The chain combines TRBV11-2 with TRBJ1-2; D possibly corresponds to TRBD1 (6 bases). The CDR3 has 18 residues. CDR1 is SGHAT and CDR2 is FQNNGV in the germline V gene. Trimming removed 5 bases from V and 0 bases from J, with 22 bases in between. Here the CDR3 reads CASSDRTGQGTPNYGYTF. The CDR3 region has the DNA TGTGCCAGCAGCGACAGAACGGGCCAGGGGACACCTAACTATGGCTACACCTTC.

The chain is built from TRBV18 and TRBJ2-2; TRBD1 matches 10 bases. CDR3 length: 20 residues. Trimming at V came to 4 bases and at J to 0 bases, leaving 14 bases not matched to a gene. Germline V gives CDR1 KGHSH, CDR2 LQKENI. The DNA for the CDR3 is TGTGCCAGCTCACAGACGCGACAGGGGGCGGAGGTCACGAACACCGGGGAGCTGTTTTTT. Residues: CASSQTRQGAEVTNTGELFF.

The chain carries TRBV10-1 and TRBJ2-2; 9 positions agree with TRBD1. Germline CDR1 and CDR2: WNHNN and SYGVQD (reference sequence). This CDR3 region has 17 residues. Trimming cost V 2 bases and J 4 bases; bases outside gene matches: 8. This CDR3 reads CASSEAPLGQGTGELFF. The CDR3 bases are TGCGCCAGCAGTGAGGCCCCCCTGGGACAGGGCACCGGGGAGCTGTTTTTT.

V usage is TRBV6-1 and J usage is TRBJ2-1; D might be TRBD2 (6 bases). The CDR3 contains 16 residues. Trimming took off 3 bases at V and 2 bases at J, with 14 bases between the two ends. Germline lookup yields CDR1 MNHNS and CDR2 SASEGT. The CDR3 loop is CASSDRRWGAYNEQFF. As DNA, the CDR3 is TGTGCCAGCAGTGACAGGCGGTGGGGGGCCTACAATGAGCAGTTCTTC.

The chain has TRBV7-2 and TRBJ2-5; no reliable D call. V lost 8 bases, J lost 1 base, and 8 bases lay in between. Germline V lookup: CDR1 SGHTA, CDR2 FQGNSA. This CDR3 region has 12 residues. In nucleotides, the CDR3 is TGTGCCAGCCGGAAAAGCCAAGAGACCCAGTACTTC. Its translation: CASRKSQETQYF.

The chain joins TRBV7-3 to TRBJ2-7; D may be TRBD2 (5 bases). CDR3 size: 13 residues. Germline CDR1 and CDR2: SGHTA and FQGTGA. Trimming shortened V by 5 bases and J by 0 bases, and 8 bases separated the two germline ends. CDR3 region: CASSVGDSYEQYF. CDR3 nucleotides: TGTGCCAGCAGCGTCGGGGACTCCTACGAGCAGTACTTC.

V is TRBV9 and J is TRBJ1-2, with 8 bases fitting TRBD1. Germline trimming cut 3 bases from V and 7 bases from J; bases unmatched to any gene: 11. This CDR3 comprises 15 residues. Germline loops: CDR1 SGDLS, CDR2 YYNGEE. This CDR3 is CASSAQDRESSGYTF. CDR3 nucleotides: TGTGCCAGCAGCGCCCAGGACAGGGAGTCGTCTGGCTACACCTTC.

The chain employs TRBV28 and TRBJ2-3; 9 nucleotides agree with TRBD2. This CDR3 is built from 18 residues. CDR1 is MDHEN, CDR2 SYDVKM, per germline. Trimming removed 5 bases from V and 1 base from J; junction bases left unmatched: 13. Here the CDR3 DNA reads TGTGCCAGCAGTACCTTTAGGGCGGCGGGAGGGCGCACAGATACGCAGTATTTT. This codes for CASSTFRAAGGRTDTQYF.

This rearrangement joins TRBV29-1 to TRBJ2-1, with D possibly being TRBD2 (6 bases). The CDR3 is 13 residues long. V was cut by 7 bases and J by 0 bases, with 10 bases left in between. The germline V gene encodes CDR1 SQVTM and CDR2 ANQGSEA. The CDR3 nucleotides read TGCAGCGACCGGGAGAGCTCCTACAATGAGCAGTTCTTC. Translation gives CSDRESSYNEQFF.

J is TRBJ1-2 and V is TRBV5-4; 8 bases fit TRBD1. Germline V gene sequence: CDR1 SGHNT, CDR2 YYREEE (reference sequence). The CDR3 has 15 amino acids. V lost 6 bases and J lost 7; bases outside the gene matches: 14. CDR3 amino acids: CASTYNLGQGGGYTF. For the CDR3, the DNA is TGTGCCAGCACCTATAATCTAGGACAGGGAGGTGGCTACACCTTC.

Remarks on this clone: The sample contains more than one DNA sequence encoding this CDR3. This sequence joins TRBV5-1 and TRBJ1-2; a weak D match, TRBD1 (6 bases). This CDR3 spans 14 amino acids. The germline CDR1 and CDR2 sequences are SGHRS and YFSETQ. Trimming cost V 4 bases and J 4 bases, with 14 bases left between them. The CDR3: CASSLNQGGYGYTF. CDR3 nucleotide sequence: TGCGCCAGCAGCCTTAACCAAGGGGGCTATGGCTACACCTTC.

The chain links TRBV30 to TRBJ2-2; D is unresolved. This CDR3 is built from 10 residues. V lost 3 bases and J 9 bases, leaving 5 bases between the germline ends. Germline loops: CDR1 GTSNPN, CDR2 SVGIG (reference sequence). CDR3 sequence: CAWRQRELFF. Here the CDR3 DNA reads TGTGCCTGGAGACAAAGGGAGCTGTTTTTT.

The chain links TRBV2 to TRBJ2-7, with 10 bases lining up with TRBD1. Germline V gene data show CDR1 as SNHLY and CDR2 as FYNNEI. Trimming cost V 7 bases and J 1 base; bases outside gene matches: 4. The CDR3 extends over 14 amino acids. The CDR3 reads CASKEGQGSYEQYF. CDR3 coding DNA: TGTGCCAGCAAGGAGGGACAGGGGTCCTACGAGCAGTACTTC.

The chain has TRBV29-1 and TRBJ2-1; 11 bases are shared with TRBD2. The J segment lost 5 bases and the V segment lost 7 bases, leaving 7 bases of the junction unmatched. In germline, CDR1 is SQVTM, CDR2 ANQGSEA. CDR3 size: 14 residues. CDR3 nucleotide sequence: TGCAGCGCCGAGGGGGGACTAGCGGACAATGAGCAGTTCTTC. Its translation: CSAEGGLADNEQFF.

The V gene is TRBV28, the J gene TRBJ2-2; unclear D gene. This CDR3 contains 13 residues. Germline V gene data show CDR1 as MDHEN and CDR2 as SYDVKM. V was clipped by 4 bases and J by 2 bases, with 5 bases between them. CDR3 sequence: CASSWFNTGELFF. In nucleotides, the CDR3 is TGTGCCAGCAGTTGGTTTAACACCGGGGAGCTGTTTTTT.

About this clone: Other nucleotide sequences from this sample produce the same CDR3. The V call is TRBV6-5, the J call TRBJ1-5; TRBD1 matches 7 bases. The V and J ends lost 2 bases and 3 bases, in that order; junction bases with no gene match: 4. The germline V gene encodes CDR1 MNHEY and CDR2 SVGAGI. CDR3 length equals 15 residues. This CDR3 reads CASSYGRGSNQPQHF. The CDR3 coding sequence is TGTGCCAGCAGTTACGGCAGGGGGTCCAATCAGCCCCAGCATTTT.

V is TRBV28 and J is TRBJ2-1; a weak D match, TRBD1 (5 bases). Looked up from germline, CDR1 is MDHEN and CDR2 is SYDVKM. The CDR3 contains 16 residues. Trimming took off 4 bases at V and 4 bases at J, with 17 bases between the two ends. In DNA, the CDR3 is TGTGCCAGCAGTTCGCACACAGGTTTAACGTACAATGAGCAGTTCTTC. Translated, it gives CASSSHTGLTYNEQFF.

Written as DNA, the CDR3 is TGTGCCAGCAGTCTCCTCAGGGGACAGGGGACCTACGAGCAGTACTTC. Its translation is CASSLLRGQGTYEQYF. The chain uses TRBV27 and TRBJ2-7; TRBD1 agrees at 10 bases. J was trimmed by 2 bases and V by 5 bases; bases with no gene match: 9. Germline V gives CDR1 MNHEY, CDR2 SMNVEV (reference sequence). This CDR3 is 16 amino acids long.

CDR3 in amino acids: CASSLVGTVQTSSYEQYF. The CDR3, as DNA: TGTGCCAGCAGCTTAGTGGGGACAGTACAGACTAGCTCCTACGAGCAGTACTTC. The rearrangement joins TRBV7-6 to TRBJ2-7, with D possibly being TRBD1 (7 bases). Germline lookup yields CDR1 SGHVS and CDR2 FNYEAQ. This CDR3 contains 18 residues. Trimming left V 1 base short and J 0 bases short, with 19 bases between.

The chain recombines TRBV6-6 with TRBJ1-5, with 8 nucleotides matching TRBD1. V shed 6 bases, J shed 11 bases, and the junction held 3 bases outside the gene matches. From germline, CDR1 is MNHNY and CDR2 SVGAGI (reference sequence). This CDR3 spans 11 amino acids. In DNA form, the CDR3 reads TGTGCCAGCAGGGAGGGACAGGCCCAGCATTTT. Its translation: CASREGQAQHF.

This chain joins TRBV5-6 and TRBJ2-7, with TRBD1 as a possible D gene (6 bases). Trimming cost V 4 bases and J 2 bases, with 10 bases left between them. This CDR3 has 13 residues. Germline values: CDR1 SGHDT, CDR2 YYEEEE. The CDR3 is CASSPGVTYEQYF. CDR3 DNA sequence: TGTGCCAGCAGCCCAGGGGTTACCTACGAGCAGTACTTC.